These T cell receptor beta chains were read from a single sample in a study of shared clonotypes between healthy human individuals. Clones were read by immunoSEQ multiplex PCR, and TCRdb kept only the in-frame ones, dropping some. The table shows about 490,000 clones, with approximately 80% occurring only once. Sequenced: PBMCs. These receptors all come from a woman aged 35 to 49 in good health. Some clones in this sample may be carry-over from other donors' samples. CDR3s leave out the opening cysteine and the closing phenylalanine or tryptophan. D genes are given only for firm matches.

CDR3aa	d_gene	v_gene	j_gene	len
ASSTRRVGQYEQY	NA	TRBV5-8	TRBJ2-7	13
ASSLLRQPQH	NA	TRBV28	TRBJ1-5	10
ASSPGTRPYNEQF	TRBD2	TRBV28	TRBJ2-1	13
AWTVSGANVLT	NA	TRBV30	TRBJ2-6	11
ASNQGQGTSPLH	TRBD1	TRBV5-1	TRBJ1-6	12
AWSGIMWEKLF	NA	TRBV30	TRBJ1-4	11
ASSLLPAGGEETQY	TRBD2	TRBV5-1	TRBJ2-5	14
ASSPPSRGGYEQY	NA	TRBV18	TRBJ2-7	13
ASVTRKGGQETQY	NA	TRBV28	TRBJ2-5	13
ASRRGDGDEKLF	NA	TRBV7-2	TRBJ1-4	12
ASSREPSGSRSYNEQF	TRBD2	TRBV11-2	TRBJ2-1	16
ASSVGPSQGETQY	NA	TRBV5-1	TRBJ2-5	13
ASSSSDVGADTQY	NA	TRBV9	TRBJ2-3	13
ASSLLGSYEQY	NA	TRBV7-8	NA	11
AWSGDRGYGYT	TRBD1	TRBV30	TRBJ1-2	11
ASSQSGRSYEQY	TRBD2	TRBV6-6	TRBJ2-7	12
ASSVAAGTEAF	NA	TRBV9	TRBJ1-1	11
ASTRDQRETQY	NA	TRBV6-6	TRBJ2-5	11
ASRGESHGNTIY	NA	TRBV5-1	TRBJ1-3	12
ASSLYGGSSEAF	NA	TRBV5-8	TRBJ1-1	12
ASSQPGLVPYEQY	TRBD2	TRBV4-1	TRBJ2-7	13
ASSARMGGYT	NA	TRBV6-6	TRBJ1-2	10
ASSLKTDGYT	NA	TRBV7-9	TRBJ1-2	10
ASSLESTRNEKLF	NA	TRBV5-1	TRBJ1-4	13
ASGLSGRQETQY	NA	TRBV10-2	TRBJ2-5	12
ASRRANNSPLH	NA	TRBV19	TRBJ1-6	11
ASSWSSGRETQY	TRBD2	TRBV5-1	TRBJ2-5	12
ASSLLGTGVYEQY	TRBD1	TRBV28	TRBJ2-7	13
SVGAGGRTYEQY	TRBD1	TRBV29-1	TRBJ2-7	12
ATSRDRGGRYEQY	TRBD1	TRBV15	TRBJ2-7	13
ASSFSGSETQY	TRBD2	TRBV10-2	TRBJ2-5	11
ASSLDLGETQY	NA	TRBV11-2	TRBJ2-5	11
ASSEEAVRMNTEAF	NA	TRBV2	TRBJ1-1	14
ASSSLTGSGGYT	NA	TRBV28	TRBJ1-2	12
ASSLWDWRGPDTQY	NA	TRBV28	TRBJ2-3	14
ASSYTGTYGYT	NA	TRBV11-3	TRBJ1-2	11
ASLVVAGPYEQY	TRBD2	TRBV6-1	TRBJ2-7	12
ASSETGLTDTQY	NA	TRBV2	TRBJ2-3	12
ASRSQPGTGEYEQY	TRBD1	TRBV5-1	TRBJ2-7	14
ASSLLAGGTDTQY	TRBD2	TRBV11-2	TRBJ2-3	13
ASSLTPTPTRQY	NA	TRBV28	TRBJ2-7	12
ASSHPTSGRAVELF	TRBD2	TRBV4-3	TRBJ2-2	14
ASSAGPREFTDTQY	NA	TRBV2	TRBJ2-3	14
ASSSYNTKRHQETQY	NA	TRBV7-2	TRBJ2-5	15
ASSVRDRATEAF	TRBD1	TRBV9	TRBJ1-1	12